These T cell receptor beta chains were read from a single sample in a study of CD8+ T cells in alopecia areata. Profiling relied on immunoSEQ multiplex PCR, and the TCRdb table lists in-frame clones only, not all of them. Among about 200,000 clones listed, roughly 50% were seen once. Sample: CD4+ T cells sorted from blood, taken at week 24, from a patient treated with tofacitinib. Source of these receptors: a human donor with alopecia areata. Each CDR3 is given with its conserved first and last residue. The D gene is left open where the match is weak. Part of the rows lack a size; the others show once, few, many or a class for expanded clones.

TRBV5-1	NA	TRBJ2-1	TRBD2	CASSLGSSGAYNEQFF	TGCGCCAGCAGCTTGGGGAGTAGCGGGGCATACAATGAGCAGTTCTTC
TRBV29-1	NA	TRBJ2-4	NA	CSVQGLGQNIQYF	TGCAGCGTTCAAGGGTTGGGCCAAAACATTCAGTACTTC
TRBV4-1	few	TRBJ2-1	TRBD2	CASSLRTSGLYNEQFF	TGCGCCAGCAGCCTACGGACTAGCGGGTTGTACAATGAGCAGTTCTTC
TRBV28	NA	TRBJ1-4	NA	CASSLGEKLFF	TGTGCCAGCAGTTTAGGTGAAAAACTGTTTTTT
TRBV30	NA	TRBJ2-1	NA	CAWSPENEQFF	TGTGCCTGGAGCCCGGAGAATGAGCAGTTCTTC
TRBV9	few	TRBJ2-1	NA	CASSGGDGYNEQFF	TGTGCCAGCAGCGGAGGGGACGGTTACAATGAGCAGTTCTTC
TRBV6-6	few	TRBJ1-2	TRBD1	CASSARAGTGYGYTF	TGTGCCAGCAGTGCCCGGGCAGGGACAGGATATGGCTACACCTTC
TRBV27	NA	TRBJ2-6	TRBD1	CASSPGQGAPGANVLTF	TGTGCCAGCAGCCCGGGGCAGGGGGCACCTGGGGCCAACGTCCTGACTTTC
TRBV4-1	NA	TRBJ2-3	TRBD2	CASSQALSGRVSTDTQYF	TGCGCCAGCAGCCAAGCCCTCAGCGGGAGGGTAAGCACAGATACGCAGTATTTT
TRBV7-2	NA	TRBJ1-5	TRBD1	CASSSDRGGQPQHF	TGTGCCAGCAGCTCCGACAGGGGCGGTCAGCCCCAGCATTTT
TRBV19	once	TRBJ1-5	NA	CASSLDRFQPQHF	TGTGCCAGTAGTTTAGACAGGTTCCAGCCCCAGCATTTT
TRBV7-2	few	TRBJ2-5	NA	CASSLVVRQETQYF	TGTGCCAGCAGCTTAGTGGTTAGGCAAGAGACCCAGTACTTC
TRBV29-1	NA	TRBJ1-2	NA	CSVEKGSNYGYTF	TGCAGCGTCGAAAAGGGCTCTAACTATGGCTACACCTTC
TRBV7-2	NA	TRBJ2-5	TRBD2	CASSPELAGQETQYF	TGTGCCAGCAGCCCCGAACTAGCGGGCCAAGAGACCCAGTACTTC
TRBV5-1	NA	TRBJ1-1	NA	CASSSPDSWVAFF	TGCGCCAGCAGCAGTCCGGACAGTTGGGTAGCTTTCTTT
TRBV4-3	few	TRBJ2-1	TRBD2	CASTSGKGSYNEQFF	TGCGCCAGTACTAGCGGTAAAGGCTCCTACAATGAGCAGTTCTTC
TRBV5-6	NA	TRBJ1-5	TRBD1	CASSFSVQGMRVPQHF	TGTGCCAGCAGCTTTTCTGTACAGGGGATGAGGGTGCCCCAGCATTTT
TRBV30	few	TRBJ2-1	NA	CAWRGLGNEQFF	TGTGCCTGGAGGGGATTGGGCAATGAGCAGTTCTTC
TRBV5-4	NA	TRBJ2-7	TRBD1	CASRRQGANYEQYF	TGTGCCAGCAGACGACAGGGGGCAAACTACGAGCAGTACTTC
TRBV28	NA	TRBJ2-1	NA	CASQAHEQFF	TGTGCCAGCCAGGCGCATGAGCAGTTCTTC
TRBV15	NA	TRBJ2-7	NA	CATSRLSTGIHEQYF	TGTGCCACCAGCCGGTTATCTACGGGGATCCACGAGCAGTACTTC
TRBV29-1	NA	TRBJ2-1	TRBD1	CSVEDVGTGDNEQFF	TGCAGCGTTGAAGATGTTGGGACAGGAGACAATGAGCAGTTCTTC
TRBV5-1	NA	TRBJ2-7	NA	CASSLEAVTYEQYF	TGCGCCAGCAGCTTGGAGGCGGTCACCTACGAGCAGTACTTC
TRBV4-1	NA	TRBJ1-1	NA	CASSQRDNTEAFF	TGCGCCAGCAGCCAGAGAGATAACACTGAAGCTTTCTTT